The source of this T cell receptor beta chain is a study of T-cell reconstitution after alpha-beta-depleted transplantation in children. V was clipped by 7 bases and J by 0 bases, with 16 bases between them. The germline CDR1 and CDR2 sequences are DFQATT and SNEGSKA (reference sequence). This CDR3 has 14 amino acids. The sample holds many counts of this clonotype. For TCRbeta, the library was prepared with unique molecular identifiers. TCRdb ran MiXCR on the PCR reads and lists one entry per CDR3 protein. Altogether more than 85,000 distinct CDR3 sequences are present, 10% being singletons, with the ten largest covering approximately 7.6%.

This rearrangement joins TRBV20-1 to TRBJ2-7; D possibly corresponds to TRBD1 (6 bases). This clonotype was obtained from a human donor who donated a stem cell graft to a child with acute lymphoblastic leukemia. The sample consisted of PBMCs from the stem cell graft donor, taken from the stem cell graft. CDR3 amino acids: CSVLTGQRSYEQYF. DNA of the CDR3: TGCAGTGTCTTGACAGGACAACGCTCCTACGAGCAGTACTTC.